This TCR beta chain is drawn from a study of response to subunit inactivated influenza vaccine. Regarding the study as a whole: The authors suggested that few new T cells are recruited per seasonal influenza vaccination.

One entry per CDR3 protein results from TCRdb running MiXCR on the RT-PCR reads. The profile shows about 500,000 distinct CDR3 sequences, 10% to 15% of them singletons. The CDR3 loop spans 16 amino acids. Trimming took off 4 bases at V and 0 bases at J, with 11 bases between the two ends. From germline, CDR1 is SGHRS and CDR2 YFSETQ. Worth noting for this clonotype: The antigen is unknown.

This specimen consisted of PBMCs from blood, obtained more than 35 days after vaccination. The genes are TRBV5-1 and TRBJ2-6; D may match TRBD1 or TRBD2 (7 bases each). This TCR was recovered from a man aged 50-59 years who received an inactivated influenza vaccine. CDR3 in DNA: TGCGCCAGCAGCCAGGGGGGGGTCTCTGGGGCCAACGTCCTGACTTTC. Translating gives CASSQGGVSGANVLTF.